The present T cell receptor (beta chain) was sequenced within a study of beta chain features in type 1 diabetes. Germline CDR1 SGDLS, CDR2 YYNGEE. This CDR3 spans 12 amino acids. Deletions cut 6 bases from V and 1 base from J, with 6 bases between. This clone was seen a few times. The antigen remains undetermined. There was one heparinised blood draw per donor, averaging roughly 100 mL. Study findings and constraints: Type 1 diabetes patients had TCRB CDR3s that were shorter (moderately but significantly so) in all four CD4+ subsets.

Every bit of the isolated RNA underwent reverse transcription, so sequencing read expressed TCRB transcripts. Here immunoSEQ multiplex PCR was the method, and the copy in TCRdb shows in-frame clones only, minus some. Among roughly 300,000 clones listed, around 9.3% were seen once. This clonotype was sampled from a man aged 30 to 39 with type 1 diabetes. The sequenced sample was central memory CD4+ T cells from blood. V and J are TRBV9 and TRBJ2-3; no reliable D call. CDR3 protein: CASNRGTDTQYF. DNA for the CDR3: TGTGCCAGCAATAGGGGCACAGATACGCAGTATTTT.